These 23 T cell receptor beta chains came from one sample sequenced in a study of OX40 agonist ivuxolimab in advanced cancers. Sequencing used immunoSEQ multiplex PCR; TCRdb keeps in-frame clones, though not all of them. The sample yields tens of thousands of clones, 65% to 90% seen once. The material was CD4+ or CD8+ T cells sorted from blood, obtained in a trial of the OX40 agonist ivuxolimab. These receptors all stem from an adult with an advanced solid tumor such as melanoma, head and neck, liver or kidney cancer.

The chain links TRBV7-3 to TRBJ2-1, with 9 bases that match TRBD1. Germline CDR1 and CDR2: SGHTA and FQGTGA. V shed 4 bases and J 4 bases; nucleotides not matched to a gene: 5. The CDR3 contains 15 residues. DNA for the CDR3: TGTGCCAGCAGCTCTACAGGGGGCCGGTACAATGAGCAGTTCTTC. Protein product: CASSSTGGRYNEQFF.

This rearrangement joins TRBV30 to TRBJ1-5; a possible D gene is TRBD1 (5 bases). Germline CDR1 and CDR2: GTSNPN and SVGIG (reference sequence). V lost 0 bases, J lost 7 bases, and 13 bases lay in between. The CDR3 is 14 residues long. Here the CDR3 DNA reads TGTGCCTGGAGTGTTAGGGGTGGTAGGCAGCCCCAGCATTTT. This gives the protein CAWSVRGGRQPQHF.

This sequence joins TRBV15 and TRBJ2-7; tentative D call: TRBD1 (6 bases). This CDR3 is built from 15 residues. The germline V gene encodes CDR1 LNHNV and CDR2 YYDKDF (reference sequence). The V and J ends lost 3 bases and 3 bases respectively, with 15 bases between them. The CDR3 reads CATSSVTGQGYEQYF. CDR3 DNA: TGTGCCACCAGCAGCGTGACAGGTCAAGGCTACGAGCAGTACTTC.

In its sample, this clone was seen once. The chain has TRBV4-1 and TRBJ1-5; D might be TRBD1 (6 bases). CDR1 MGHRA and CDR2 YSYEKL come from the germline V gene. The V and J ends lost 0 bases and 5 bases respectively, with 14 bases between them. CDR3 length: 16 residues. The CDR3 DNA reads as TGCGCCAGCAGCCAAGAGGGGGAGCAGGGGTATCAGCCCCAGCATTTT. It specifies CASSQEGEQGYQPQHF.

The V call is TRBV7-2, the J call TRBJ2-1; D tentatively fits TRBD1 or TRBD2 (5 bases each). Looked up from germline, CDR1 is SGHTA and CDR2 is FQGNSA. The length of the CDR3 is 12 residues. The V end was cut by 5 bases, the J end by 8 bases, with 10 bases between. DNA for the CDR3: TGTGCCAGCAGCCCACAGGACTATGAGCAGTTCTTC. Its translation is CASSPQDYEQFF.

The rearrangement links TRBV19 to TRBJ1-4; D possibly corresponds to TRBD1 (6 bases). The CDR3 sequence is 15 residues long. The ends were cut back, 10 bases at V and 6 bases at J, with 21 bases in the middle. CDR1 is LNHDA and CDR2 is SQIVND in the germline V gene (reference sequence). CDR3 nucleotide sequence: TGTGCCACCGATCCGGGGGGACAAGGGCATGAAAAACTGTTTTTT. Its translation: CATDPGGQGHEKLFF.

The chain uses TRBV28 and TRBJ1-3; TRBD1 might be the D (5 bases). V gave up 5 bases and J gave up 9 bases, with 23 bases separating them. CDR3 length: 16 residues. The V gene's germline CDR1 is MDHEN and CDR2 SYDVKM. The CDR3 is CASSPISGRGEGTIYF. The CDR3 coding sequence is TGTGCCAGCAGTCCCATCTCAGGAAGAGGGGAGGGCACCATATATTTT.

J is TRBJ1-4 and V is TRBV28, with 8 bases fitting TRBD1. The length of the CDR3 is 14 residues. The J segment lost 10 bases and the V segment lost 6 bases, leaving 10 bases of the junction unmatched. Germline CDR1 and CDR2: MDHEN and SYDVKM. CDR3 in amino acids: CASSGTGSPGKLFF. CDR3 DNA sequence: TGTGCCAGCAGCGGGACAGGCTCCCCAGGAAAACTGTTTTTT.

This clone was observed once. V usage is TRBV6-6 and J usage is TRBJ2-3; TRBD1 matches at 8 bases. The CDR3 length is 15 residues. CDR1 is MNHNY, CDR2 SVGAGI, per germline (reference sequence). V shed 5 bases and J 2 bases; nucleotides not matched to a gene: 6. The CDR3: CASSPGQGVTDTQYF. CDR3 DNA sequence: TGTGCCAGCAGTCCAGGACAGGGTGTCACAGATACGCAGTATTTT.

J is TRBJ1-2 and V is TRBV6-5, with a tentative D call TRBD1 (6 bases). V was shortened by 4 bases and J by 2 bases, with 11 bases between the two germline ends. The V gene's germline CDR1 is MNHEY and CDR2 SVGAGI. The CDR3 runs to 14 residues. The CDR3 sequence is CASSFNQGNYGYTF. The CDR3 region has the DNA TGTGCCAGCAGTTTTAACCAGGGGAACTATGGCTACACCTTC.

This CDR3 reads CASSVPPAAEQYF. As DNA, the CDR3 is TGCGCCAGCAGCGTACCACCGGCGGCTGAGCAGTACTTC. The chain carries TRBV5-1 and TRBJ2-7, with no clear D. Trimming pared 4 bases from V and 7 bases from J, leaving 15 bases between. CDR1 and CDR2 from the germline V gene are SGHRS and YFSETQ. CDR3 size: 13 residues.

The chain couples TRBV4-1 to TRBJ1-5; D is unresolved. With 4 bases removed from V and 0 bases from J, the gap between germline ends came to 13 bases. This CDR3 comprises 16 residues. Germline lookup yields CDR1 MGHRA and CDR2 YSYEKL. CDR3 DNA sequence: TGCGCCAGCAGCCCCAAATCAACAGATAGCAATCAGCCCCAGCATTTT. Its translation is CASSPKSTDSNQPQHF.

V and J are TRBV19 and TRBJ2-3; 8 nucleotides line up with TRBD1. The CDR3 runs 14 residues. CDR1 and CDR2 (germline): LNHDA, SQIVND (reference sequence). V lost 6 bases, J lost 3 bases, and 5 bases stayed unmatched. CDR3 sequence reads: CASRGRGRTDTQYF. The CDR3 coding sequence is TGTGCCAGTAGGGGCAGGGGGCGGACAGATACGCAGTATTTT. The variable domain in full, completed from reference TRBV19 and TRBJ2-3, reads DGGITQSPKYLFRKEGQNVTLSCEQNLNHDAMYWYRQDPGQGLRLIYYSQIVNDFQKGDIAEGYSVSREKKESFPLTVTSAQKNPTAFYLCASRGRGRTDTQYFGPGTRLTVL.

The chain recombines TRBV11-3 with TRBJ2-5; the match to TRBD2 covers 11 bases. CDR3 size: 16 residues. V dropped 5 bases and J dropped 2; count of bases not matched to a gene: 7. CDR1 SGHNT and CDR2 YENEEA come from the germline V gene. Here the CDR3 reads CASSPGGTSGQETQYF. The CDR3 coding sequence is TGTGCCAGCAGCCCCGGGGGGACTAGCGGACAAGAGACCCAGTACTTC.

This clone was picked up a small number of times. This CDR3 is CAWSSVPGLAGSTDTQYF. The DNA for the CDR3 is TGTGCCTGGAGCTCTGTCCCGGGACTAGCGGGGAGCACAGATACGCAGTATTTT. The chain recombines TRBV30 with TRBJ2-3; 13 bases fit TRBD2. The trim removed 3 bases at V and 0 bases at J, leaving 9 bases unmatched. The CDR3 is made up of 18 amino acids. CDR1 and CDR2 (germline): GTSNPN, SVGIG (reference sequence).

This clone was detected many times. The rearrangement uses TRBV28 and TRBJ1-1; D not resolved. Trimming shortened V by 5 bases and J by 6 bases, and 7 bases separated the two germline ends. Germline V gives CDR1 MDHEN, CDR2 SYDVKM. There are 11 residues in the CDR3. CDR3 residues: CASSEGPEAFF. As DNA, the CDR3 is TGTGCCAGCAGTGAAGGACCTGAAGCTTTCTTT.

The rearrangement uses TRBV7-9 and TRBJ1-1; TRBD1 agrees at 7 bases. The length of the CDR3 is 13 residues. Germline V lookup: CDR1 SEHNR, CDR2 FQNEAQ (reference sequence). The V and J ends lost 10 bases and 0 bases, in that order; junction bases with no gene match: 5. CDR3 in DNA: TGTGCCACCCAACAGGGGTTGAACACTGAAGCTTTCTTT. This translates into CATQQGLNTEAFF.

This chain connects TRBV5-1 to TRBJ1-4; no firm D call. With 0 bases removed from V and 4 bases from J, the gap between germline ends came to 4 bases. The CDR3 extends over 13 amino acids. CDR1 is SGHRS, CDR2 YFSETQ, per germline. CDR3 DNA sequence: TGCGCCAGCAGCTTGGCAGTTAATGAAAAACTGTTTTTT. Protein product: CASSLAVNEKLFF.

This chain connects TRBV7-9 to TRBJ2-3, with 13 bases fitting TRBD2. The CDR3 is 17 amino acids. V shed 3 bases and J 5 bases; nucleotides not matched to a gene: 8. Germline V CDR1 and CDR2: SEHNR, FQNEAQ (reference sequence). The DNA for the CDR3 is TGTGCCAGCAGCTTTCACCAGGGACTAGCGGGAAAAGATACGCAGTATTTT. Its protein is CASSFHQGLAGKDTQYF.

This chain uses TRBV19 with TRBJ1-1; a weak D match, TRBD1 (5 bases). CDR3 length: 16 amino acids. The V end lost 5 bases, the J end lost 5 bases, and 21 bases lay between the germline ends. Germline-derived CDR1 and CDR2 are LNHDA and SQIVND (reference sequence). Here the CDR3 reads CASSDWGTVRRTEAFF. The CDR3 bases are TGTGCCAGTAGTGATTGGGGGACCGTACGGCGAACTGAAGCTTTCTTT.

V and J are TRBV29-1 and TRBJ1-2, with 9 bases aligning to TRBD1. Per the germline V gene, CDR1 is SQVTM and CDR2 is ANQGSEA. This CDR3 spans 14 amino acids. V trimming: 7 bases; J trimming: 4 bases; junction bases outside the gene matches: 10. The CDR3 region is CSAYHGTGIYGYTF. CDR3 nucleotides: TGCAGCGCCTACCACGGGACAGGGATCTATGGCTACACCTTC.

Worth noting for this clone: Different DNA sequences within this sample yield the same CDR3. This chain uses TRBV28 with TRBJ1-5, with 7 bases lining up with TRBD1. CDR1 and CDR2 (germline): MDHEN, SYDVKM. Losses at the gene ends were 3 bases for V and 4 bases for J; bases not matched to a gene: 6. This CDR3 has 15 amino acids. The CDR3 DNA follows: TGTGCCAGCAGTTTTAGAGACAGGGAGAATCAGCCCCAGCATTTT. Protein sequence: CASSFRDRENQPQHF.

The chain joins TRBV5-4 to TRBJ2-3; D unresolved. The length of the CDR3 is 14 residues. V dropped 4 bases and J dropped 4 bases, with 13 bases sitting between them. Germline lookup yields CDR1 SGHNT and CDR2 YYREEE (reference sequence). The DNA of the CDR3 is TGTGCCAGCAGCCCCGAGTGGAGTTCAGATACGCAGTATTTT. This encodes CASSPEWSSDTQYF.